The count of the clone carrying this T cell receptor beta chain is one. Its target is unknown. Generated by immunoSEQ multiplex PCR, the TCRdb table keeps only in-frame clones and is missing some. Of about 45,000 clones listed, over 75% are singletons. The data are from a study of graft-versus-host responses after intestinal transplantation. Study-wide context: Each recipient received anti-thymocyte globulin induction, then tacrolimus and steroids for approximately three years. Study conclusions and caveats: Early post-transplant falls in HvG clones accompanied the peak levels of circulating GvH clones.

J gave up 3 bases and V 1 base, and 12 bases lay outside the gene matches. CDR3 length: 18 residues. Germline V gene sequence: CDR1 SGHRS, CDR2 YFSETQ. This chain links TRBV5-1 with TRBJ1-2; 10 nucleotides line up with TRBD1. The receptor was isolated from a human patient who received an intestinal transplant, so some T cells may come from the graft donor. This specimen consisted of PBMCs, obtained 524 days after transplant. CDR3 protein: CASSLLGQGIPNDYGYTF. The CDR3 DNA sequence: TGCGCCAGCAGCTTGCTGGGACAGGGGATACCTAACGACTATGGCTACACCTTC. Together with reference TRBV5-1 and TRBJ1-2, the CDR3 gives the full variable domain: KAGVTQTPRYLIKTRGQQVTLSCSPISGHRSVSWYQQTPGQGLQFLFEYFSETQRNKGNFPGRFSGRQFSNSRSEMNVSTLELGDSALYLCASSLLGQGIPNDYGYTFGSGTRLTVV.